This T cell receptor (beta chain) originates from a study of CD8 T cells in ankylosing spondylitis. Study outcomes and limitations: The authors reported significant enrichment of disease-linked clones in matched ankylosing spondylitis synovial fluid. Peripheral blood held disease-linked clones only at relatively low frequency, and these were CD8+. What appeared characteristic of ankylosing spondylitis blood was a TCR beta motif of fewer than ten highly homologous variants.

Trimming shortened V by 7 bases and J by 6 bases, and 16 bases separated the two germline ends. The germline V gene has CDR1 MGHDK and CDR2 SYGVNS. The CDR3 consists of 13 residues. By quantitative 5'-RACE with molecular barcodes, the TCR beta libraries were made. MiXCR, applied by TCRdb to the 5' RACE reads, yields one record per CDR3 protein. The top ten clones hold under 0.6% of a sample with some 840,000 distinct CDR3 sequences, around 11% of them seen once. Concerning this clonotype: Its antigen is currently unknown.

The chain combines TRBV25-1 with TRBJ2-7, with D unresolved. Input material: blood, either unsorted or a sorted T cell fraction (not recorded which). This receptor was identified in a male donor with ankylosing spondylitis. The CDR3 protein is CASTPFRDLEQYF. The CDR3 DNA is TGTGCCAGCACCCCTTTTCGAGACCTCGAGCAGTACTTC.